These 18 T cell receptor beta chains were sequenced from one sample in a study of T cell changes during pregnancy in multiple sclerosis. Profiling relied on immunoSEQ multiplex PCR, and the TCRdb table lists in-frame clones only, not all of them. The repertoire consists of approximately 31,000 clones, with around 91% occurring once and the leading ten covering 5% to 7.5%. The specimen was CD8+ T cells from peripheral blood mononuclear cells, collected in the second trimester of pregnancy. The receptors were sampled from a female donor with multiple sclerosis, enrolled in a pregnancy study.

CDR3 residues: CASSAAGTSYNEQFF. CDR3 DNA: TGTGCCAGCAGCGCAGCGGGGACTTCTTACAATGAGCAGTTCTTC. This chain connects TRBV7-2 to TRBJ2-1; 7 bases map to TRBD2. J gave up 4 bases and V 5 bases, and 8 bases lay outside the gene matches. Per the germline V gene, CDR1 is SGHTA and CDR2 is FQGNSA. CDR3 length equals 15 residues. Looking up the rest from reference TRBV7-2 and TRBJ2-1 gives the full variable domain: GAGVSQSPSNKVTEKGKDVELRCDPISGHTALYWYRQSLGQGLEFLIYFQGNSAPDKSGLPSDRFSAERTGGSVSTLTIQRTQQEDSAVYLCASSAAGTSYNEQFFGPGTRLTVL.

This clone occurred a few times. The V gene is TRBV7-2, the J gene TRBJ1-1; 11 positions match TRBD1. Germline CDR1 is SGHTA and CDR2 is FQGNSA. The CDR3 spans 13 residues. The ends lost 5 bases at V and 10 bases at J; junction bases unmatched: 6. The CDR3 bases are TGTGCCAGCAGCCGCACCGGGACAGGGGGAGCTTTCTTT. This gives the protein CASSRTGTGGAFF.

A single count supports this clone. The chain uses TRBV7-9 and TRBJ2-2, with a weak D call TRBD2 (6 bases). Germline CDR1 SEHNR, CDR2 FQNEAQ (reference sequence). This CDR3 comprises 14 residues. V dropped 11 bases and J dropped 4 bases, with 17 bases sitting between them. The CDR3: CADNLPTSTGELFF. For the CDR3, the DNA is TGTGCCGACAATTTACCGACTAGCACCGGGGAGCTGTTTTTT.

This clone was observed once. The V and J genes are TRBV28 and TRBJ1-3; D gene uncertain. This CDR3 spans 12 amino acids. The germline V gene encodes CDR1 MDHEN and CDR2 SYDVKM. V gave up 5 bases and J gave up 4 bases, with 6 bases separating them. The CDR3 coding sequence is TGTGCCAGCAGTATTCTCGGAAACACCATATATTTT. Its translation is CASSILGNTIYF.

The CDR3 coding sequence is TGCGCCAGCAGCCAAGATTATTTCCCGAGCTCCTACGAGCAGTACTTC. Translating it yields CASSQDYFPSSYEQYF. This sequence joins TRBV4-1 and TRBJ2-7; D is uncertain. Trimming cost V 0 bases and J 0 bases, with 12 bases left between them. Germline CDR1 and CDR2: MGHRA and YSYEKL. CDR3 length: 16 amino acids.

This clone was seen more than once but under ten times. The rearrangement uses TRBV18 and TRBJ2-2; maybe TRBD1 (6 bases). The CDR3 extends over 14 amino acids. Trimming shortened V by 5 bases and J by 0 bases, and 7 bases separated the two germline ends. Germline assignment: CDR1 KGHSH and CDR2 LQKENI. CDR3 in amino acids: CASSTGPNTGELFF. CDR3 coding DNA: TGTGCCAGCTCAACAGGGCCGAACACCGGGGAGCTGTTTTTT.

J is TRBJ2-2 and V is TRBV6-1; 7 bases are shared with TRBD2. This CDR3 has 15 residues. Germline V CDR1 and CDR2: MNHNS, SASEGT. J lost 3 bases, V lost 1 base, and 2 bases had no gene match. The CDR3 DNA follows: TGTGCCAGCAGTGAAGGCGCGGGAGACACCGGGGAGCTGTTTTTT. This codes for CASSEGAGDTGELFF.

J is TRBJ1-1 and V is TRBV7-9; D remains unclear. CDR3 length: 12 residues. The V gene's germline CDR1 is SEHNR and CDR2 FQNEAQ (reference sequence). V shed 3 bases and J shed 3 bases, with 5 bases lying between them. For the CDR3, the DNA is TGTGCCAGCAGCTTTCTTTACACTGAAGCTTTCTTT. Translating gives CASSFLYTEAFF.

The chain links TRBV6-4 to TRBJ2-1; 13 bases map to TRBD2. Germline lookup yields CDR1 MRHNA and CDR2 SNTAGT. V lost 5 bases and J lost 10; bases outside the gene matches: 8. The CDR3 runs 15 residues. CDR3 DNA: TGTGCCAGCAGTCCACTAGCGGGAGGGCCGGGGGAGCAGTTCTTC. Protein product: CASSPLAGGPGEQFF.

This CDR3 is CASSIGGTGFYEQYF. CDR3 coding DNA: TGTGCCAGCAGCATAGGGGGGACAGGATTCTACGAGCAGTACTTC. The genes are TRBV11-2 and TRBJ2-7, with 8 nucleotides matching TRBD1. The CDR3 contains 15 residues. The germline V gene encodes CDR1 SGHAT and CDR2 FQNNGV. Germline trimming cut 5 bases from V and 3 bases from J; bases unmatched to any gene: 9.

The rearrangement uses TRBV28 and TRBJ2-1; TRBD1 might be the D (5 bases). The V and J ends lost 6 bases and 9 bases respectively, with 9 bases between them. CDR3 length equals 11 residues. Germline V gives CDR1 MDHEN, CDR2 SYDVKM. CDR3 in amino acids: CASRTVTEQFF. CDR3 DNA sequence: TGTGCCAGCAGGACAGTAACTGAGCAGTTCTTC.

The CDR3 DNA reads TGCGCCAGCAGCCTTTCACCCCTAAAGTCTGGGGCCAACGTCCTGACTTTC. It specifies CASSLSPLKSGANVLTF. The chain couples TRBV4-1 to TRBJ2-6; D unresolved. The germline gives CDR1 MGHRA, CDR2 YSYEKL. The CDR3 loop spans 17 amino acids. V lost 4 bases and J 1 base, leaving 14 bases between the germline ends.

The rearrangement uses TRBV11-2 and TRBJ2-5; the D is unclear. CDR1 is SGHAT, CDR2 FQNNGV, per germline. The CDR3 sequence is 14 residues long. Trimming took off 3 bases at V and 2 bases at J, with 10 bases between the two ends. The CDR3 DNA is TGTGCCAGCAGCTTCGAAACAGAACAAGAGACCCAGTACTTC. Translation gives CASSFETEQETQYF. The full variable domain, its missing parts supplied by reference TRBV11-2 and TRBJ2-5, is EAGVAQSPRYKIIEKRQSVAFWCNPISGHATLYWYQQILGQGPKLLIQFQNNGVVDDSQLPKDRFSAERLKGVDSTLKIQPAKLEDSAVYLCASSFETEQETQYFGPGTRLLVL.

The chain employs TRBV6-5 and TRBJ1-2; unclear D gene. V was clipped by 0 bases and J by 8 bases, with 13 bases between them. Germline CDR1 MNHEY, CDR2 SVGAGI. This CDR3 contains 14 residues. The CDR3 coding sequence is TGTGCCAGCAGTTACTCGGACTCCGTTCTAGGCTACACCTTC. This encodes CASSYSDSVLGYTF.

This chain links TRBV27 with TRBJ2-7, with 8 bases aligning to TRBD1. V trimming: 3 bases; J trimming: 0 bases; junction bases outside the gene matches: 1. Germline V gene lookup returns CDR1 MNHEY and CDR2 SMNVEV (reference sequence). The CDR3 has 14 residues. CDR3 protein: CASSFGQGSYEQYF. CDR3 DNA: TGTGCCAGCAGTTTCGGACAGGGCTCCTACGAGCAGTACTTC.

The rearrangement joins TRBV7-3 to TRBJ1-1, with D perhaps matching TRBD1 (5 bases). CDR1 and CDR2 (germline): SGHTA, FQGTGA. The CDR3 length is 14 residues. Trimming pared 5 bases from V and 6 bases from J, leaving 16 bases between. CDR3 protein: CASSPDGTGPEAFF. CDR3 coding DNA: TGTGCCAGCAGCCCCGACGGTACAGGACCTGAAGCTTTCTTT.

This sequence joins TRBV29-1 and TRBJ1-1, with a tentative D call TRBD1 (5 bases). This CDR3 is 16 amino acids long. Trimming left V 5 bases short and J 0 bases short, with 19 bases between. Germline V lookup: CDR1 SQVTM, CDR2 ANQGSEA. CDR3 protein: CSVRTERRQMNTEAFF. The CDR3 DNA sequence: TGCAGCGTTAGAACCGAACGTCGACAGATGAACACTGAAGCTTTCTTT.

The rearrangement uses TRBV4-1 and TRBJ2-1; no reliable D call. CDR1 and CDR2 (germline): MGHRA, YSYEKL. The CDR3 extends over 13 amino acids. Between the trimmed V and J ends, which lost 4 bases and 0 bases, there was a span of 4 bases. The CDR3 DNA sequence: TGCGCCAGCAGCCTTAGCTCCTACAATGAGCAGTTCTTC. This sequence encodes CASSLSSYNEQFF.